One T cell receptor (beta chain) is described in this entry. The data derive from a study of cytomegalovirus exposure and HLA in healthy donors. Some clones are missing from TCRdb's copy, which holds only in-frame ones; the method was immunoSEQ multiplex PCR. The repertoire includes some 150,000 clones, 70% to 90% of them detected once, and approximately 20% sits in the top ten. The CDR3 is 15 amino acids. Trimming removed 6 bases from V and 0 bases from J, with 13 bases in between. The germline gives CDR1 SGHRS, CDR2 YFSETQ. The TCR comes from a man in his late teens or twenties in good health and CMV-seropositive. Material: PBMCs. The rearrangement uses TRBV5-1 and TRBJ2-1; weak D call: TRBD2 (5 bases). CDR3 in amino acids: CASTLARSSYNEQFF. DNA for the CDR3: TGCGCCAGCACCTTAGCGCGGAGCTCCTACAATGAGCAGTTCTTC.